The T cell receptor (beta chain) under discussion was sequenced for a study of breast tumors, draining lymph nodes, adjacent tissues. This clonotype was counted many times. One entry per CDR3 protein, called by TCRdb with MiXCR from the multiplex PCR reads. The table records tens of thousands of distinct CDR3 sequences, roughly 19% of them present only once. Trimming removed 3 bases from V and 7 bases from J, with 10 bases in between. Germline V gene data show CDR1 as PRHDT and CDR2 as FYEKMQ (reference sequence). CDR3 size: 14 residues. Samples came from axillary lymph nodes draining the breast cancer.

The chain links TRBV13 to TRBJ1-6; the D gene is possibly TRBD1 (5 bases). The source is a female donor with breast cancer. Some clones in this sample may be carry-over from other donors' samples. Sample: axillary lymph node tissue. The CDR3: CASSFRQLNSPLHF. CDR3 sequence (DNA): TGTGCCAGCAGCTTCCGACAGCTAAATTCACCCCTCCACTTT. Looking up the rest from reference TRBV13 and TRBJ1-6 gives the full variable domain: AAGVIQSPRHLIKEKRETATLKCYPIPRHDTVYWYQQGPGQDPQFLISFYEKMQSDKGSIPDRFSAQQFSDYHSELNMSSLELGDSALYFCASSFRQLNSPLHFGNGTRLTVT.